The 30 T cell receptor beta chains below all came from one sample that was sequenced in a study of Graves' ophthalmopathy and Graves' hyperthyroidism. Scientists amplified the TCR beta CDR3 regions from RNA transcripts. An opening RT-PCR round employed HTBI primers and preceded a second-round multiplex PCR. Using its own MiXCR run on the multiplex PCR reads, TCRdb lists one record per CDR3 protein. The sample includes about 420,000 distinct CDR3 sequences, 21% of them seen just once. Sample: peripheral blood. These receptors all come from a young woman with stable Graves' hyperthyroidism.

This clonotype turned up a few times. V is TRBV11-2 and J is TRBJ2-4; maybe TRBD2 (6 bases). From germline, CDR1 is SGHAT and CDR2 FQNNGV. The CDR3 loop spans 16 amino acids. Trimming stripped 1 base from V and 3 bases from J, with 13 bases between. The CDR3 region has the DNA TGTGCCAGCAGCTTAGCTGGATTGGGACTCAAAAACATTCAGTACTTC. Protein: CASSLAGLGLKNIQYF.

This clonotype appeared many times. This chain connects TRBV20-1 to TRBJ2-7; 9 bases are a match to TRBD2. This CDR3 spans 15 amino acids. Germline V gives CDR1 DFQATT, CDR2 SNEGSKA (reference sequence). V dropped 3 bases and J dropped 0; count of bases not matched to a gene: 6. The CDR3 spells CSASPPLAGSYEQYF. The CDR3 DNA follows: TGCAGTGCTAGCCCCCCACTAGCGGGCTCCTACGAGCAGTACTTC.

There are many counts of this clonotype. The V and J genes are TRBV5-1 and TRBJ2-5; 10 positions agree with TRBD2. J gave up 3 bases and V 5 bases, and 10 bases lay outside the gene matches. This CDR3 contains 16 residues. CDR1 is SGHRS, CDR2 YFSETQ, per germline. For the CDR3, the DNA is TGCGCCAGCAGTCCCGTCATCCTAGCGGGAGAAGAGACCCAGTACTTC. Protein product: CASSPVILAGEETQYF.

The rearrangement uses TRBV30 and TRBJ1-5; tentatively, D is TRBD1 (6 bases). The germline CDR1 and CDR2 sequences are GTSNPN and SVGIG (reference sequence). V shed 7 bases and J shed 3 bases, with 16 bases lying between them. The CDR3 contains 14 residues. Written as DNA, the CDR3 is TGTGCCTACCACCGCGGGACAAACAATCAGCCCCAGCATTTT. Protein: CAYHRGTNNQPQHF. The whole variable domain, filled in from reference TRBV30 and TRBJ1-5, reads SQTIHQWPATLVQPVGSPLSLECTVEGTSNPNLYWYRQAAGRGLQLLFYSVGIGQISSEVPQNLSASRPQDRQFILSSKKLLLSDSGFYLCAYHRGTNNQPQHFGDGTRLSIL.

Ten or more counts support this clonotype. The chain links TRBV6-5 to TRBJ1-2; a possible D gene is TRBD1 (5 bases). The CDR3 has 15 residues. V was clipped by 5 bases and J by 4 bases, with 17 bases between them. Germline V gives CDR1 MNHEY, CDR2 SVGAGI. The CDR3 here is CASSHGTLSGYGYTF. CDR3 DNA sequence: TGTGCCAGCAGTCACGGGACCCTCTCGGGCTATGGCTACACCTTC.

This clonotype was counted many times. The chain links TRBV10-2 to TRBJ1-3; TRBD1 is a possible D gene (5 bases). This CDR3 comprises 14 residues. Trimming cost V 8 bases and J 1 base, with 12 bases left between them. Germline values: CDR1 WSHSY, CDR2 SAAADI. CDR3 DNA: TGCGCCAGCGGAGGTCAGGGATCTGGAAACACCATATATTTT. Translation: CASGGQGSGNTIYF.

This clonotype came up many times. The chain links TRBV7-9 to TRBJ2-2; D is unresolved. The germline gives CDR1 SEHNR, CDR2 FQNEAQ (reference sequence). CDR3 size: 13 residues. Trimming took 2 bases from V and 3 from J, leaving 4 bases between them. CDR3 loop: CASSLSDTGELFF. CDR3 in DNA: TGTGCCAGCAGCTTAAGCGACACCGGGGAGCTGTTTTTT.

In this sample, this clonotype turned up many times. Sequence at one end of the junction differs from germline and may be a read error. V gene TRBV6-5 combines with J gene TRBJ2-3; tentative D call: TRBD1 (6 bases). Per the germline V gene, CDR1 is MNHEY and CDR2 is SVGAGI. This CDR3 has 16 amino acids. The CDR3 nucleotides are TGTGCCAGCAGTTACTCGATGGTCCAGAGGACAGAAACGCAGTATTTT. It translates to CASSYSMVQRTETQYF.

This clonotype appeared many times. The chain carries TRBV7-2 and TRBJ2-5; D not resolved. The V and J ends lost 5 bases and 2 bases respectively, with 15 bases between them. The germline CDR1 and CDR2 sequences are SGHTA and FQGNSA. The CDR3 is 15 residues long. The chain's CDR3 is CASSLWAAHQETQYF. In nucleotides, the CDR3 is TGTGCCAGCAGCCTGTGGGCAGCCCATCAAGAGACCCAGTACTTC.

This clonotype was recorded a few times. This chain connects TRBV12-3 or TRBV12-4 to TRBJ1-2; TRBD1 matches 9 bases. The CDR3 sequence is 14 residues long. The ends lost 2 bases at V and 4 bases at J; junction bases unmatched: 2. The CDR3 sequence: CASSLRTGAYGYTF. CDR3 sequence (DNA): TGTGCCAGCAGTTTACGGACAGGGGCCTATGGCTACACCTTC.

This clonotype was recorded many times. This rearrangement joins TRBV19 to TRBJ1-2; no clear D gene. Trimming left V 0 bases short and J 4 bases short, with 9 bases between. From germline, CDR1 is LNHDA and CDR2 SQIVND (reference sequence). This CDR3 region has 14 residues. In DNA, the CDR3 is TGTGCCAGTAGTATAGACCGGCGGGGCTATGGCTACACCTTC. Protein product: CASSIDRRGYGYTF.

In this sample, this clonotype turned up many times. CDR3 protein: CAISEGTRRETQYF. The CDR3 DNA reads as TGTGCCATCAGTGAGGGGACTAGGCGGGAGACCCAGTACTTC. V usage is TRBV10-3 and J usage is TRBJ2-5; 8 nucleotides match TRBD2. Germline lookup yields CDR1 ENHRY and CDR2 SYGVKD. The CDR3 runs to 14 residues. Losses at the gene ends were 2 bases for V and 5 bases for J; bases not matched to a gene: 4.

This clonotype has a count of ten or more. The J gene is TRBJ2-2, the V gene TRBV18; no clear D gene. Germline CDR1 is KGHSH and CDR2 is LQKENI. Trimming removed 6 bases from V and 0 bases from J, with 8 bases in between. The CDR3 length is 14 residues. Written as DNA, the CDR3 is TGTGCCAGCTCTTACGCAACGAACACCGGGGAGCTGTTTTTT. This encodes CASSYATNTGELFF.

The chain links TRBV19 to TRBJ1-2; D is uncertain. From germline, CDR1 is LNHDA and CDR2 SQIVND (reference sequence). There are 16 residues in the CDR3. Trimming stripped 3 bases from V and 0 bases from J, with 14 bases between. The CDR3 region has the DNA TGTGCCAGTAGTATGGTCCTGGGCAATCCTAACTATGGCTACACCTTC. It yields the protein CASSMVLGNPNYGYTF.

The chain has TRBV4-1 and TRBJ1-3; no clear D gene. This CDR3 is 16 amino acids long. The V and J ends lost 1 base and 0 bases respectively, with 10 bases between them. Germline-derived CDR1 and CDR2 are MGHRA and YSYEKL. CDR3 nucleotide sequence: TGCGCCAGCAGCCAAGGGTTCGGGAGCTCTGGAAACACCATATATTTT. The encoded protein is CASSQGFGSSGNTIYF.

The chain employs TRBV12-3 or TRBV12-4 and TRBJ2-7; 8 nucleotides line up with TRBD2. V shed 6 bases and J 0 bases; nucleotides not matched to a gene: 7. The length of the CDR3 is 15 residues. CDR3 sequence: CASSESGSGSYEQYF. The CDR3 DNA is TGTGCCAGCAGCGAAAGCGGGAGTGGCTCCTACGAGCAGTACTTC.

The table lists this clonotype with a few counts. This chain uses TRBV5-1 with TRBJ1-2, with TRBD1 identical over 9 bases. Per the germline V gene, CDR1 is SGHRS and CDR2 is YFSETQ. There are 14 residues in the CDR3. V lost 1 base to trimming and J lost 8 bases; unmatched junction nucleotides: 6. CDR3 protein: CASSLTGQGGGYTF. CDR3 DNA: TGCGCCAGCAGCTTGACGGGACAGGGAGGGGGCTACACCTTC.

This clonotype was recorded at least ten times. The chain carries TRBV7-6 and TRBJ2-7, with TRBD1 matching over 12 bases. This CDR3 region has 20 residues. Germline lookup yields CDR1 SGHVS and CDR2 FNYEAQ. Trimming at V came to 0 bases and at J to 3 bases, leaving 15 bases not matched to a gene. CDR3 sequence: CASSLALRGTGGVGNYEQYF. CDR3 DNA sequence: TGTGCCAGCAGCTTAGCCCTTAGGGGGACAGGGGGCGTAGGTAACTACGAGCAGTACTTC.

This clonotype has a count of ten or more. This chain joins TRBV18 and TRBJ2-5; 16 bases are shared with TRBD2. Trimming at V came to 2 bases and at J to 5 bases, leaving 2 bases not matched to a gene. The CDR3 extends over 16 amino acids. Germline CDR1 KGHSH, CDR2 LQKENI. The CDR3 DNA reads TGTGCCAGCTCACCAGCGGGACTAGCGGGAGGGGAGACCCAGTACTTC. Amino acids: CASSPAGLAGGETQYF.

This clonotype occurred a few times. This chain joins TRBV30 and TRBJ2-1, with 14 bases fitting TRBD2. After removal of 3 bases from V and 10 bases from J, the junction contained 11 bases not matched to a gene. The CDR3 is made up of 16 amino acids. In germline, CDR1 is GTSNPN, CDR2 SVGIG (reference sequence). CDR3 amino acids: CAWSPGLAGGGGEQFF. Written as DNA, the CDR3 is TGTGCCTGGAGCCCCGGACTAGCGGGAGGAGGGGGGGAGCAGTTCTTC.

This clonotype was recorded a few times. V gene TRBV11-2 combines with J gene TRBJ1-2, with D possibly being TRBD1 (5 bases). The V gene lost 0 bases and the J gene lost 2 bases, with 13 bases spanning the gap. Germline CDR1 is SGHAT and CDR2 is FQNNGV. The CDR3 loop spans 16 amino acids. CDR3 DNA: TGTGCCAGCAGCTTAGATAGTAGGGGTTTGAACTATGGCTACACCTTC. This sequence encodes CASSLDSRGLNYGYTF.

The chain combines TRBV12-3 or TRBV12-4 with TRBJ2-4; possibly TRBD2 for D (6 bases). Trimming removed 5 bases at V and 6 bases at J, with 8 bases between. The CDR3 totals 12 residues. The CDR3 DNA reads as TGTGCCAGCAGTGCCGGGGGAAACATTCAGTACTTC. This gives the protein CASSAGGNIQYF.

This clonotype has ten or more counts. The V gene is TRBV6-1, the J gene TRBJ1-3; TRBD1 is a possible D gene (5 bases). The CDR3 contains 14 residues. V lost 3 bases, J lost 0 bases, and 6 bases lay in between. In germline, CDR1 is MNHNS, CDR2 SASEGT. CDR3 amino acids: CASSDGASGNTIYF. Here the CDR3 DNA reads TGTGCCAGCAGTGACGGGGCCTCTGGAAACACCATATATTTT.

On this clonotype: A read error may explain this, as a much larger clone is one base away. Here the CDR3 reads CDSSMRGPARETQYF. Written as DNA, the CDR3 is TGTGACAGTAGTATGCGGGGCCCAGCGAGGGAGACCCAGTACTTC. The chain joins TRBV19 to TRBJ2-5, with D perhaps matching TRBD2 (6 bases). The CDR3 length is 15 residues. Germline V gene sequence: CDR1 LNHDA, CDR2 SQIVND (reference sequence).

This clonotype was recorded at least ten times. The rearrangement links TRBV12-3 or TRBV12-4 to TRBJ2-7; D may correspond to TRBD1 or TRBD2 (5 bases each). The CDR3 runs to 15 residues. V lost 8 bases, J lost 3 bases, and 20 bases lay in between. The CDR3 region is CASRDPRDHVYEQYF. The CDR3 nucleotides are TGTGCCAGCCGGGACCCAAGGGACCATGTCTACGAGCAGTACTTC.

About this clonotype: A much larger clone lies one base from this, so it may be a read error. The rearrangement uses TRBV4-1 and TRBJ2-5; TRBD2 matches at 8 bases. The CDR3 loop spans 19 amino acids. Germline V gives CDR1 MGHRA, CDR2 YSYEKL. In DNA form, the CDR3 reads TGCGCCAGCGGCCAAAAGCCAGGGGACCAGGCGGGAGGTGATGAGACCCAGTACTTC. Translation: CASGQKPGDQAGGDETQYF.

This clonotype was seen many times. The chain employs TRBV7-2 and TRBJ1-3, with D possibly matching TRBD1 (6 bases). Trimming left V 3 bases short and J 3 bases short, with 18 bases between. Germline assignment: CDR1 SGHTA and CDR2 FQGNSA. The CDR3 loop spans 17 amino acids. Written as DNA, the CDR3 is TGTGCCAGCAGCTTCCGCAGGGGCCAGTTGGGTGGAAACACCATATATTTT. Protein sequence: CASSFRRGQLGGNTIYF.

The table lists this clonotype with many counts. This rearrangement joins TRBV28 to TRBJ1-2; 7 bases are a match to TRBD1. Germline CDR1 and CDR2: MDHEN and SYDVKM. This CDR3 spans 15 amino acids. V shed 6 bases and J 4 bases; nucleotides not matched to a gene: 11. DNA for the CDR3: TGTGCCAGCAGCCTAGGCATAGGGACAGTCTATGGCTACACCTTC. It is translated as CASSLGIGTVYGYTF.

V gene TRBV7-9 combines with J gene TRBJ2-5; possibly TRBD2 for D (6 bases). CDR1 SEHNR and CDR2 FQNEAQ come from the germline V gene (reference sequence). This CDR3 comprises 14 residues. With 3 bases removed from V and 5 bases from J, the gap between germline ends came to 13 bases. CDR3 sequence: CASSLASVGETQYF. The CDR3 region has the DNA TGTGCCAGCAGCTTGGCTAGCGTAGGGGAGACCCAGTACTTC.

This chain joins TRBV20-1 and TRBJ2-7, with 7 bases that match TRBD1. CDR1 DFQATT and CDR2 SNEGSKA come from the germline V gene (reference sequence). J was trimmed by 2 bases and V by 3 bases; bases with no gene match: 10. The CDR3 has 15 residues. The CDR3 region has the DNA TGCAGTGCTAGCTCCCGACAGGGCTCCCCCTACGAGCAGTACTTC. Its protein product is CSASSRQGSPYEQYF.